This TCR beta chain is from a study of Ad26.COV2.S vaccination and SARS-CoV-2 variants. The treatment here: around 19 received Ad26.COV2.S at low or high dose, single or two shots; 5 received placebo; per-sample allocation not given. Day 63 after the first injection of vaccine or placebo was the sampling time. This CDR3 is 14 amino acids long. Trimming left V 6 bases short and J 2 bases short, with 11 bases between. CDR1 LNHDA and CDR2 SQIVND come from the germline V gene (reference sequence). Remarks on this clone: The antigen is unknown.

Regarding the study as a whole: Spike-specific TCR breadth was greater in vaccine than placebo recipients.

TCRdb's table, derived via immunoSEQ multiplex PCR, lists solely in-frame clones and lacks some. This table holds roughly 400,000 clones, about 92% found once. The clonotype originates from a person between 18 and 59 years old who received the Ad26.COV2.S COVID-19 vaccine or a placebo. The input for sequencing was peripheral blood, taken in a trial of Ad26.COV2.S vaccine versus placebo. The chain has TRBV19 and TRBJ1-5, with D possibly being TRBD1 (6 bases). The CDR3: CASSDRLRNQPQHF. CDR3 coding DNA: TGTGCCAGTAGCGACAGGTTACGCAATCAGCCCCAGCATTTT.